Here is one T cell receptor beta chain with its context. The data are from a study of blood T cell repertoires in COVID-19. Study-wide context: Collection of acute and convalescent COVID-19 samples took place in the United States, Italy and Spain. Nucleic acid was either cDNA or gDNA, and it came from T cells, B-cell-depleted T cells, or PBMCs.

Using immunoSEQ multiplex PCR, the repertoire was profiled, and TCRdb retains in-frame clones only, with some absent. The sample contains around 200,000 clones, roughly nine tenths of which appear only once. Participant-given clinical history determined each cohort assignment. Germline V CDR1 and CDR2: MNHNS, SASEGT. V was shortened by 7 bases and J by 5 bases, with 17 bases between the two germline ends. This CDR3 is 14 amino acids long. This clonotype was sampled from a woman aged 50 to 65 in a cohort exposed to, infected with or recovered from COVID-19 (not recorded which). The chain recombines TRBV6-1 with TRBJ1-1, with TRBD1 as a possible D gene (5 bases). Material for sequencing was PBMCs or T cells enriched from blood (not recorded which). The CDR3, as DNA: TGTGCCAGCACCCCCGGGGGATCCGAGACTGAAGCTTTCTTT. Translating it yields CASTPGGSETEAFF.